This TCR beta chain was recovered during a study of T-cell reconstitution after alpha-beta-depleted transplantation in children. Findings of the study overall: T-cell counts and diversity were attributed mostly to newly produced T cells one year after transplant. The origin of alpha-beta T cells about two months after transplant was reportedly several hundred expanded graft clones.

Researchers prepared the TCRbeta library using unique molecular identifiers, the study reports. TCRdb re-called the PCR reads with MiXCR, one entry per CDR3 protein. Found here are about 310,000 distinct CDR3 sequences, around 25% of them singletons; the top ten hold approximately 11%. Of note for this clonotype: Its antigen is still unknown.

This CDR3 has 13 residues. V lost 7 bases to trimming and J lost 1 base, with 9 bases between them. The germline gives CDR1 LGHNT, CDR2 FRNRAP. This material consisted of PBMCs, mostly from graft donor cells, taken 180 days after TCRalphabeta/CD19-depleted stem cell transplant. The rearrangement links TRBV12-5 to TRBJ2-3; D is uncertain. This TCR was recovered from a male patient under 18 who had a stem cell transplant for acute lymphoblastic leukemia, so the T cells may come from the graft donor. The CDR3 bases are TGTGCTAGTGCCCCACCACGCACAGATACGCAGTATTTT. Translation gives CASAPPRTDTQYF.